Sequencing of this TCR beta chain was carried out in a study of siplizumab effects on memory and regulatory T cells. CDR3 length: 15 residues. Germline V lookup: CDR1 SGHVS, CDR2 FNYEAQ. V lost 4 bases to trimming and J lost 4 bases; unmatched junction nucleotides: 7. The repertoire was sequenced with immunoSEQ multiplex PCR; TCRdb's copy has only in-frame clones and lacks some. The sample records roughly 50,000 clones, over 75% being singletons. The chain couples TRBV7-6 to TRBJ2-7, with 10 nucleotides matching TRBD2. The sample consisted of naive CD8+ T cells sorted from blood. This clonotype was sampled from a human donor in good health. The CDR3 loop is CASSSITSGIYEQYF. As DNA, the CDR3 is TGTGCCAGCAGCTCAATTACTAGCGGGATATACGAGCAGTACTTC.